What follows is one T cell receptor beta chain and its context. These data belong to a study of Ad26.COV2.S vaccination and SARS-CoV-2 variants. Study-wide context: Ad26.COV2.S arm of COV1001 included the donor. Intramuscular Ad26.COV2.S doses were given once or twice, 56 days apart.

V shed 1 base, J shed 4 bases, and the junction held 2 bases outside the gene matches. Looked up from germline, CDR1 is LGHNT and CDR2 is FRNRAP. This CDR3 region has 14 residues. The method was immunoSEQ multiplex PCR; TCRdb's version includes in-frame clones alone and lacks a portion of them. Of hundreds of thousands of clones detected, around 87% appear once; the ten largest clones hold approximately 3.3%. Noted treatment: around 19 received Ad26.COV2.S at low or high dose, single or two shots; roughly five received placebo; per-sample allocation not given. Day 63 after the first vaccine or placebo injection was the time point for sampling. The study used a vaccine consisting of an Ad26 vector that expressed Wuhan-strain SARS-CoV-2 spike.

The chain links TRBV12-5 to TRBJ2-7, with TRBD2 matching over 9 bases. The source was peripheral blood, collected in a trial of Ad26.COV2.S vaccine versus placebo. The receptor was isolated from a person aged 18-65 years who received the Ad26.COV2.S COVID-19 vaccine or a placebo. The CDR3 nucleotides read TGTGCTAGTGGTTTGGGCGGGAGGGAATACGAGCAGTACTTC. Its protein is CASGLGGREYEQYF.